This TCR beta chain was retrieved from a study of shared clonotypes between healthy human individuals. Per germline, CDR1 MNHNY and CDR2 SVGAGI (reference sequence). V was pared by 5 bases and J by 7 bases, with 10 bases of the junction left unmatched. CDR3 length: 15 residues. Notes on the study in general: The study drew on few donors, limiting represented genetic and exposure-history diversity. Despite large depth, rarefaction showed incomplete sorted-subset sequencing.

Worth noting for this clone: Its antigen is not identified.

Replicate PCRs for sorted subsets used around 200 ng DNA; this equaled 25,000 to 30,000 T cell genomes. Repertoires were generated with immunoSEQ multiplex PCR, while TCRdb's copy carries only in-frame clones and drops some. The sample records fewer than 3 million clones, just under 95% being singletons. This receptor was obtained from a man between 18 and 29 years old in good health. Some clones in this sample may be carry-over from other donors' samples. V and J are TRBV6-6 and TRBJ2-1; 8 bases line up with TRBD2. The sample comprised naive CD4+ T cells from PBMCs. This sample's subset: CD45RA+ positively selected. The CDR3 DNA reads as TGTGCCAGCAGTCAACTAGCGGAGTCAAGAAATGAGCAGTTCTTC. Translating gives CASSQLAESRNEQFF.